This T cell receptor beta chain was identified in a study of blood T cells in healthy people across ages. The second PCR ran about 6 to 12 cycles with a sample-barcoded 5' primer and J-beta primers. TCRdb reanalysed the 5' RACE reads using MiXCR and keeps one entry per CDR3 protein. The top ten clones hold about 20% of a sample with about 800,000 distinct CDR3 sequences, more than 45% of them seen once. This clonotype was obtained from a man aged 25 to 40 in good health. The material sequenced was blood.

The CDR3 reads CASSQDQHLQGDEQYF. The CDR3 DNA reads as TGCGCCAGCAGCCAAGATCAACATCTTCAGGGGGACGAGCAGTACTTC. The chain links TRBV4-1 to TRBJ2-7; TRBD1 matches at 7 bases. With 0 bases clipped from V and 5 bases from J, the junction kept 10 bases outside the gene matches. CDR3 size: 16 residues. CDR1 and CDR2 from the germline V gene are MGHRA and YSYEKL.